These T cell receptor beta chains were read from a single sample in a study of T cell changes during pregnancy in multiple sclerosis. This table comes from immunoSEQ multiplex PCR, and its TCRdb copy is limited to in-frame clones, with some not included. The table shows 20,000 to 30,000 clones, with about 92% occurring only once. Specimen: CD8+ T cells from peripheral blood mononuclear cells, collected in the third trimester of pregnancy. These receptors originate from a female donor in good health, enrolled as a control in a pregnancy study. The CDR3 runs from the conserved cysteine through the conserved F or W. A D gene is named only where the DNA matches it firmly. The size entry is marked missing in some rows and otherwise reads once, few, many or a size class.

clone size: -
D gene: -
J gene: TRBJ1-1
V gene: TRBV28
CDR3 DNA: TGTGCCAGCAGTCGAGGCGGGGGGACTGAAGCTTTCTTT
CDR3 protein: CASSRGGGTEAFF

clone size: -
D gene: -
J gene: TRBJ2-7
V gene: TRBV6-1
CDR3 DNA: TGTGCCAGCAGTGAATCATCCTACGAGCAGTACTTC
CDR3 protein: CASSESSYEQYF

clone size: -
D gene: -
J gene: TRBJ2-3
V gene: TRBV19
CDR3 DNA: TGTGCCAGTAATTTGGACGCGGACGGGGCAGATACGCAGTATTTT
CDR3 protein: CASNLDADGADTQYF

clone size: -
D gene: -
J gene: TRBJ2-7
V gene: TRBV14
CDR3 DNA: TGTGCCAGCAGCCCTGTCCCGGGAGAGCAGTACTTC
CDR3 protein: CASSPVPGEQYF

clone size: -
D gene: -
J gene: TRBJ1-2
V gene: TRBV13
CDR3 DNA: TGTGCCAGCAGCCTTCTCCTGACGACAGCAGATTATGGCTACACCTTC
CDR3 protein: CASSLLLTTADYGYTF

clone size: once
D gene: -
J gene: TRBJ2-7
V gene: TRBV6-5
CDR3 DNA: TGTGCCAGCAGTTACAGGGGACTTCCCTACGAGCAGTACTTC
CDR3 protein: CASSYRGLPYEQYF

clone size: -
D gene: -
J gene: TRBJ2-1
V gene: TRBV29-1
CDR3 DNA: TGCAGCGTTTCTAGCGTGAATGAGCAGTTCTTC
CDR3 protein: CSVSSVNEQFF

clone size: -
D gene: -
J gene: TRBJ2-2
V gene: TRBV5-6
CDR3 DNA: TGTGCCAGCAGCTTTACTACCTCCCCCGGGGAGCTGTTTTTT
CDR3 protein: CASSFTTSPGELFF

clone size: -
D gene: TRBD1
J gene: TRBJ2-7
V gene: TRBV9
CDR3 DNA: TGTGCCAGCAGCGTTGACAGGGGGAGTGAGCAGTACTTC
CDR3 protein: CASSVDRGSEQYF

clone size: -
D gene: -
J gene: TRBJ1-1
V gene: TRBV5-1
CDR3 DNA: TGCGCCAGTACCCCAGAGGGCTTAAACACTGAAGCTTTCTTT
CDR3 protein: CASTPEGLNTEAFF

clone size: -
D gene: -
J gene: TRBJ2-5
V gene: TRBV6-1
CDR3 DNA: TGTGCCAGCAGTGATGGACTTCAAGAGACCCAGTACTTC
CDR3 protein: CASSDGLQETQYF